The rows below give T cell receptor beta chains drawn from one sample of a study of T cells after yellow fever vaccination. TCRdb re-analysed the 5' RACE reads in MiXCR, keeping a single row per CDR3 protein. Seen here are some 670,000 distinct CDR3 sequences, 12% observed once, and the top ten hold more than 12%. Sequenced here: PBMCs, sampled on the day of the yellow fever booster vaccination. The receptors stem from a man younger than 40 who received the YFV17D yellow fever vaccine. CDR3s include the opening cysteine and the closing phenylalanine or tryptophan. D genes are given only for firm matches. The size field is filled for only some rows; it gives once, few, many or a size class.

clone_size	v_call	j_call	cdr3_length	d_call	cdr3_nt	cdr3_aa
few	TRBV5-6	TRBJ2-5	15	NA	TGTGCCAGCAGCTTGAGGCTTTTGGGGGGAGAGACCCAGTACTTC	CASSLRLLGGETQYF
NA	TRBV4-3	TRBJ1-2	16	NA	TGCGCCAGCAGCCAAGATATGCAGGGGAGTAACTATGGCTACACCTTC	CASSQDMQGSNYGYTF
few	TRBV7-2	TRBJ2-7	14	NA	TGTGCCAGCAGCGTAGACGGATTATTCTACGAGCAGTACTTC	CASSVDGLFYEQYF
NA	TRBV5-1	TRBJ2-1	20	TRBD2	TGCGCCAGCAGCGTGGTACCACCGCTAGCGGGAGGACACACATACAATGAGCAGTTCTTC	CASSVVPPLAGGHTYNEQFF
NA	TRBV7-8	TRBJ1-4	13	NA	TGTGCCAGCAGCTGGCTGCGTAATGAAAAACTGTTTTTT	CASSWLRNEKLFF
NA	TRBV9	TRBJ2-1	15	NA	TGTGCCAGCAGCGACCCCTCGGGTGATTACAATGAGCAGTTCTTC	CASSDPSGDYNEQFF
NA	TRBV24-1	TRBJ1-5	14	NA	TGTGCCACCAGTGGTGGGAATAGCAATCAGCCCCAGCATTTT	CATSGGNSNQPQHF
many	TRBV7-8	TRBJ1-1	14	NA	TGTGCCAGCAGCCCTTGGACAGACTTGACTGAAGCTTTCTTT	CASSPWTDLTEAFF
NA	TRBV7-2	TRBJ2-7	14	TRBD2	TGTGCCAGCACCCTAGCGGGGACGGGGTCCGAGCAGTACTTC	CASTLAGTGSEQYF
NA	TRBV5-1	TRBJ1-1	14	TRBD1	TGCGCCAGCAGTTCGACAGGGCTGAACACTGAAGCTTTCTTT	CASSSTGLNTEAFF
few	TRBV14	TRBJ2-1	15	TRBD2	TGTGCCAGCAGCCAAGATTTAAGCGGGAGGACCTTAGCGTTCTTC	CASSQDLSGRTLAFF
once	TRBV6-1	TRBJ1-5	15	TRBD1	TGTGCCAGCAGCCCGTTTGGGACAGGGGGCGAGACCCAGCATTTT	CASSPFGTGGETQHF
few	TRBV4-3	TRBJ1-2	15	NA	TGCGCCAGCAGCCAATTACAAGGGACACGCTATGGCTACACCTTC	CASSQLQGTRYGYTF
NA	TRBV19	TRBJ1-2	14	TRBD1	TGTGCCAGTAGTACCCCGGACAGGGCGTCTGGCTACACCTTC	CASSTPDRASGYTF
few	TRBV5-1	TRBJ2-5	14	NA	TGCGCCAGCAGCTTGGAGGATCGGAGGGAGACCCAGTACTTC	CASSLEDRRETQYF
NA	TRBV24-1	TRBJ2-1	16	TRBD1	TGTGCCACCAGTGATACAGGGACAGGGAGGATGGATGAGCAGTTCTTC	CATSDTGTGRMDEQFF
few	TRBV14	TRBJ2-5	13	NA	TGTGCCAGCAGCCAAGGAGAGGTTCGGGCCCAGTACTTC	CASSQGEVRAQYF
NA	TRBV5-1	TRBJ2-5	16	TRBD2	TGCGCCAGCAGTTATAGGACTAGCGGGAGCCAAGAGACCCAGTACTTC	CASSYRTSGSQETQYF
NA	TRBV3-1	TRBJ2-5	14	TRBD2	TGTGCCAGCAGCCCACTACTAGCGGGAGAGACCCAGTACTTC	CASSPLLAGETQYF
few	TRBV27	TRBJ1-1	15	TRBD1	TGTGCCAGCAGCCCTGGACAGGGGGCTAGGACTGAAGCTTTCTTT	CASSPGQGARTEAFF
few	TRBV4-2	TRBJ1-5	15	NA	TGTGCCAGCAGCCAAGGCCGGGACATATATCAGCCCCAGCATTTT	CASSQGRDIYQPQHF
few	TRBV7-8	TRBJ2-7	17	TRBD2	TGTGCCAGCAGCTTTCACAGTGGGACTAGCGGAACCTACGAGCAGTACTTC	CASSFHSGTSGTYEQYF
NA	TRBV11-3	TRBJ2-7	15	TRBD2	TGTGCCAGCAGCCCCAATAGCGGGACTTTCCACGAGCAGTACTTC	CASSPNSGTFHEQYF
NA	TRBV20-1	TRBJ2-7	14	TRBD2	TGCAGTGCTGGGCGAAGCGGGAGTATGACCGAGCAGTACTTC	CSAGRSGSMTEQYF
NA	TRBV19	TRBJ2-7	14	TRBD2	TGTGCCAGTAGTATACCGGGACTAGCCTACGAGCAGTACTTC	CASSIPGLAYEQYF
NA	TRBV4-1	TRBJ1-4	12	NA	TGCGCCAGCAGCCATGAGGGGGAAAAACTGTTTTTT	CASSHEGEKLFF
few	TRBV7-9	TRBJ2-7	16	NA	TGTGCCAGCAGCTTAGCCCAAGGTCACAGAACCTACGAGCAGTACTTC	CASSLAQGHRTYEQYF
few	TRBV12-3/TRBV12-4	TRBJ2-7	13	NA	TGTGCCAGCACCGAGGACTCGTCCTACGAGCAGTACTTC	CASTEDSSYEQYF
many	TRBV20-1	TRBJ1-1	14	NA	TGCAGTGCTGTAGCCGGACACGGGAACACTGAAGCTTTCTTT	CSAVAGHGNTEAFF
many	TRBV24-1	TRBJ2-5	15	NA	TGTGCCACCAGTGCTACCCCGGACCTCGGAGAGACCCAGTACTTC	CATSATPDLGETQYF
few	TRBV18	TRBJ1-1	14	NA	TGTGCCAGCTCACCCTTAGGGCCGAACACTGAAGCTTTCTTT	CASSPLGPNTEAFF
few	TRBV3-1	TRBJ1-2	15	TRBD1	TGTGCCAGCAGTCTTCGGTTAGACAGGGGTTATGGCTACACCTTC	CASSLRLDRGYGYTF
NA	TRBV28	TRBJ1-1	14	TRBD1	TGTGCCAGCAGCCCCCCGGACAGGTTCACTGAAGCTTTCTTT	CASSPPDRFTEAFF
NA	TRBV6-2/TRBV6-3	TRBJ2-2	14	TRBD1	TGTGCCAGCAGGAGAACAGGGGTCACCGGGGAGCTGTTTTTT	CASRRTGVTGELFF
NA	TRBV7-9	TRBJ1-1	15	NA	TGTGCCAGCAGCCTAGGGGAAACAGGTAGGGGTGAAGCTTTCTTT	CASSLGETGRGEAFF
few	TRBV3-1	TRBJ2-5	14	NA	TGTGCCAGCAGCCCGGGCGCGGGAAGAGAGACCCAGTACTTC	CASSPGAGRETQYF
few	TRBV5-1	TRBJ2-1	15	TRBD2	TGCGCCAGCAGCTTGGCTAGCGGGAGTGCCTTTGAGCAGTTCTTC	CASSLASGSAFEQFF
few	TRBV5-8	TRBJ2-2	15	NA	TGTGCCAGCCAGATTTGGACAGCGATCACCGGGGAGCTGTTTTTT	CASQIWTAITGELFF
NA	TRBV27	TRBJ2-7	16	NA	TGTGCCAGCAGTTTATCGGCGAGACTAGTGGGACACGAGCAGTACTTC	CASSLSARLVGHEQYF
NA	TRBV6-5	TRBJ2-7	16	TRBD1	TGTGCCAGCAGTTACGCCCCGGGACAGGGCCCCTACGAGCAGTACTTC	CASSYAPGQGPYEQYF
NA	TRBV5-4	TRBJ2-2	15	NA	TGTGCCAGCTCCGGGGGGACAGTGATGACCGGGGAGCTGTTTTTT	CASSGGTVMTGELFF
many	TRBV3-1	TRBJ2-3	13	NA	TGTGCCAGCAGCCCTACTTTGGAGGATACGCAGTATTTT	CASSPTLEDTQYF
NA	TRBV7-9	TRBJ2-1	16	NA	TGTGCCAGCAGCTCGGACAGCTCGAGCTCCTACAATGAGCAGTTCTTC	CASSSDSSSSYNEQFF
NA	TRBV20-1	TRBJ2-1	16	TRBD2	TGCAGTGCTCAGGACAGCGCGGGAGGGGGCTACAATGAGCAGTTCTTC	CSAQDSAGGGYNEQFF
few	TRBV5-1	TRBJ2-3	16	TRBD2	TGCGCCAGCAGCTTGGGCTCTAGCGGAAAGACAGATACGCAGTATTTT	CASSLGSSGKTDTQYF
NA	TRBV29-1	TRBJ2-7	14	TRBD1	TGCAGCGGGGCTTGGGGGACAGGCAAGGGAGAGCAGTACTTC	CSGAWGTGKGEQYF
few	TRBV6-1	TRBJ1-2	13	NA	TGTGCCAGCAGTGAACGGGGAAAGGATGGCTACACCTTC	CASSERGKDGYTF
once	TRBV5-1	TRBJ2-1	15	TRBD2	TGCGCCAGCAGCATACCGGGACTACAGAACAATGAGCAGTTCTTC	CASSIPGLQNNEQFF
NA	TRBV7-3	TRBJ2-3	14	NA	TGTGCCAGCAGCTCTTTTCTCCGCACAGATACGCAGTATTTT	CASSSFLRTDTQYF
few	TRBV20-1	TRBJ1-2	11	NA	TGCAGTGGTGACCTTAACTATGGCTACACCTTC	CSGDLNYGYTF
NA	TRBV10-3	TRBJ1-5	13	NA	TGTGCCATCAGTGAGCGGGAGAATCAGCCCCAGCATTTT	CAISERENQPQHF